The present T cell receptor beta chain was sequenced within a study of Ad26.COV2.S vaccination and SARS-CoV-2 variants. Assay used: immunoSEQ multiplex PCR; TCRdb lists only in-frame clones, some missing. Among some 290,000 clones listed, around four fifths were seen once. CDR3 length equals 14 residues. V trimming: 5 bases; J trimming: 4 bases; junction bases outside the gene matches: 5. Germline values: CDR1 SGHKS, CDR2 YYEKEE (reference sequence). The treatment was: about 20 received Ad26.COV2.S at low or high dose, single or two shots; roughly 5 received placebo; per-sample allocation not given. Samples analyzed were those drawn on day 63 after the first vaccine or placebo injection.

The specimen was peripheral blood, collected in a trial of Ad26.COV2.S vaccine versus placebo. The chain couples TRBV5-5 to TRBJ2-5, with 10 bases lining up with TRBD1. This clonotype was sampled from a person between 18 and 65 years old who received the Ad26.COV2.S COVID-19 vaccine or a placebo. The CDR3 here is CASSGTGVIETQYF. For the CDR3, the DNA is TGTGCCAGCAGTGGGACAGGGGTGATAGAGACCCAGTACTTC.